This entry lists 28 T cell receptor beta chains sequenced from one sample in a study of cytomegalovirus exposure and HLA in healthy donors. PCR was performed using 60 Vbeta and 13 Jbeta primers. Profiling relied on immunoSEQ multiplex PCR, and the TCRdb table lists in-frame clones only, not all of them. The table shows approximately 150,000 clones, with 76% occurring only once. The specimen sequenced was PBMCs. These receptors were taken from a male donor in good health and CMV-seronegative.

This chain links TRBV27 with TRBJ1-1; D may be TRBD1 (6 bases). The CDR3 consists of 15 residues. Germline lookup yields CDR1 MNHEY and CDR2 SMNVEV (reference sequence). The V and J ends lost 2 bases and 1 base respectively, with 11 bases between them. The DNA for the CDR3 is TGTGCCAGCAGTTTAACCGGCAGGGGGAACACTGAAGCTTTCTTT. Translating gives CASSLTGRGNTEAFF.

The chain uses TRBV21-1 and TRBJ2-3; TRBD1, the table's D call, was not compared with the DNA. TRBV21-1 has pseudogene status. This CDR3 comprises 17 residues. The CDR3 nucleotides read TGTGCCAGCAGCAACGTCCGGGACAGGGGTGGTACAGATACGCAGTATTTT. This encodes CASSNVRDRGGTDTQYF.

The gene calls are TRBV2 and TRBJ2-3, with 9 bases identical to TRBD1. With V trimmed by 6 bases and J by 0 bases, 7 bases remained unmatched. From germline, CDR1 is SNHLY and CDR2 FYNNEI. This CDR3 has 16 amino acids. CDR3 sequence reads: CASRRQGVASTDTQYF. In DNA, the CDR3 is TGTGCCAGCAGGAGACAGGGGGTGGCAAGCACAGATACGCAGTATTTT. Full variable domain (missing parts from reference TRBV2 and TRBJ2-3): EPEVTQTPSHQVTQMGQEVILRCVPISNHLYFYWYRQILGQKVEFLVSFYNNEISEKSEIFDDQFSVERPDGSNFTLKIRSTKLEDSAMYFCASRRQGVASTDTQYFGPGTRLTVL.

This chain joins TRBV19 and TRBJ1-2, with TRBD1 identical over 9 bases. Losses at the gene ends were 5 bases for V and 8 bases for J; bases not matched to a gene: 9. This CDR3 is built from 14 residues. The germline gives CDR1 LNHDA, CDR2 SQIVND (reference sequence). DNA of the CDR3: TGTGCCAGTAGTGCCCCGGACAGGGGAAGGGGCTACACCTTC. It is translated as CASSAPDRGRGYTF.

The gene calls are TRBV14 and TRBJ1-3; no definite D call. The CDR3 sequence is 14 residues long. Per germline, CDR1 SGHDN and CDR2 FVKESK. V lost 0 bases and J lost 4, with 7 bases in between. The CDR3 loop reads CASSQEVGGNTIYF. The CDR3 bases are TGTGCCAGCAGCCAAGAAGTCGGGGGAAACACCATATATTTT.

The chain recombines TRBV5-6 with TRBJ1-1; possibly TRBD1 for D (6 bases). The CDR3 runs 14 residues. The V end lost 3 bases, the J end lost 0 bases, and 9 bases lay between the germline ends. Germline CDR1 and CDR2: SGHDT and YYEEEE. The CDR3 DNA is TGTGCCAGCAGCTATGCAGGGGTGAACACTGAAGCTTTCTTT. This translates into CASSYAGVNTEAFF.

This chain uses TRBV19 with TRBJ2-2; TRBD1 agrees at 7 bases. This CDR3 comprises 16 residues. The J segment lost 4 bases and the V segment lost 5 bases, leaving 10 bases of the junction unmatched. Looked up from germline, CDR1 is LNHDA and CDR2 is SQIVND (reference sequence). The CDR3 region is CASSALITGATGELFF. The CDR3 DNA reads TGTGCCAGTAGTGCCCTTATTACAGGGGCCACCGGGGAGCTGTTTTTT.

The rearrangement uses TRBV9 and TRBJ2-5; TRBD2 matches 12 bases. The CDR3 runs 16 residues. The V gene end was trimmed by 0 bases and the J gene end by 5 bases; junction bases not matched to a gene: 5. Germline V CDR1 and CDR2: SGDLS, YYNGEE. In DNA form, the CDR3 reads TGTGCCAGCAGCGTAGAGACTAGCGGGAGTTTGGAGACCCAGTACTTC. Its translation: CASSVETSGSLETQYF.

This clone was seen once. CDR3 residues: CASSGQGAWEQYF. The CDR3 DNA reads TGCGCCAGCAGCGGACAGGGGGCCTGGGAGCAGTACTTC. The chain employs TRBV5-1 and TRBJ2-5; 11 bases are a match to TRBD1. CDR1 is SGHRS, CDR2 YFSETQ, per germline. The CDR3 spans 13 residues. Trimming took 4 bases from V and 11 from J; bases not matched to a gene: 7.

This chain joins TRBV5-1 and TRBJ1-5, with 7 bases that match TRBD1. The CDR3 runs 14 residues. Germline lookup yields CDR1 SGHRS and CDR2 YFSETQ. Trimming at V came to 0 bases and at J to 9 bases, leaving 6 bases not matched to a gene. The CDR3, as DNA: TGCGCCAGCAGCTTGGAACAGGGGCGTGGGCCCCAGCATTTT. This gives the protein CASSLEQGRGPQHF.

In nucleotides, the CDR3 is TGTGCCAGCAGTCCTAGAGGGGGCAAAAACATTCAGTACTTC. Translation gives CASSPRGGKNIQYF. This rearrangement joins TRBV2 to TRBJ2-4; a possible D gene is TRBD1 (6 bases). Germline loops: CDR1 SNHLY, CDR2 FYNNEI. The CDR3 consists of 14 residues. Trimming left V 5 bases short and J 3 bases short, with 11 bases between. Full variable domain (outside the CDR3, taken from reference TRBV2 and TRBJ2-4): EPEVTQTPSHQVTQMGQEVILRCVPISNHLYFYWYRQILGQKVEFLVSFYNNEISEKSEIFDDQFSVERPDGSNFTLKIRSTKLEDSAMYFCASSPRGGKNIQYFGAGTRLSVL.

The chain carries TRBV5-1 and TRBJ2-2, with 10 bases fitting TRBD2. J lost 4 bases, V lost 8 bases, and 8 bases had no gene match. The CDR3 spans 15 residues. Germline V lookup: CDR1 SGHRS, CDR2 YFSETQ. The CDR3 sequence is CASHSGGKTTGELFF. The CDR3 nucleotides read TGCGCCAGTCATAGCGGGGGGAAAACCACCGGGGAGCTGTTTTTT.

This chain uses TRBV5-6 with TRBJ2-6; TRBD1 might be the D (7 bases). The germline CDR1 and CDR2 sequences are SGHDT and YYEEEE. This CDR3 spans 15 amino acids. The germline V and J ends were trimmed by 3 bases and 6 bases, with 13 bases remaining between them. CDR3 nucleotide sequence: TGTGCCAGCAGCTCCACCAGGGGGGCGGCCAACGTCCTGACTTTC. It specifies CASSSTRGAANVLTF.

The rearrangement links TRBV19 to TRBJ2-5; D is possibly TRBD2 (6 bases). The germline V gene encodes CDR1 LNHDA and CDR2 SQIVND (reference sequence). V was cut by 0 bases and J by 5 bases, with 13 bases left in between. The CDR3 spans 15 residues. CDR3 nucleotides: TGTGCCAGTAGTATAGATCTTATAAGCGGGGAGACCCAGTACTTC. This translates into CASSIDLISGETQYF. Full variable domain (missing parts from reference TRBV19 and TRBJ2-5): DGGITQSPKYLFRKEGQNVTLSCEQNLNHDAMYWYRQDPGQGLRLIYYSQIVNDFQKGDIAEGYSVSREKKESFPLTVTSAQKNPTAFYLCASSIDLISGETQYFGPGTRLLVL.

The V call is TRBV4-3, the J call TRBJ2-1, with 15 bases aligning to TRBD2. Germline lookup yields CDR1 LGHNA and CDR2 YSLEER. The CDR3 sequence is 19 residues long. V lost 3 bases to trimming and J lost 6 bases; unmatched junction nucleotides: 12. The CDR3 region has the DNA TGCGCCAGCAGCCACGAAGGACTAGCGGGAGGGGCAGTGGGCAATGAGCAGTTCTTC. Translation gives CASSHEGLAGGAVGNEQFF.

The chain has TRBV7-8 and TRBJ1-1; weak D call: TRBD1 (5 bases). This CDR3 spans 14 amino acids. Looked up from germline, CDR1 is SGHVS and CDR2 is FQNEAQ. V was trimmed by 1 base and J by 3 bases, leaving 9 bases between them. CDR3 nucleotides: TGTGCCAGCAGCTTAGAGGGGAGGTACACTGAAGCTTTCTTT. Translating gives CASSLEGRYTEAFF.

This chain uses TRBV7-2 with TRBJ2-5, with D possibly TRBD2 on 6 matching bases. V gave up 4 bases and J gave up 2 bases, with 11 bases separating them. CDR1 is SGHTA and CDR2 is FQGNSA in the germline V gene. The CDR3 loop spans 14 amino acids. CDR3 amino acids: CASSSRLEQETQYF. CDR3 nucleotide sequence: TGTGCCAGCAGCTCCAGACTAGAACAAGAGACCCAGTACTTC.

This chain links TRBV2 with TRBJ1-5, with 8 bases lining up with TRBD1. The CDR3 is 15 amino acids. Germline V gives CDR1 SNHLY, CDR2 FYNNEI. Losses at the gene ends were 5 bases for V and 5 bases for J; bases not matched to a gene: 8. CDR3 sequence: CASSPLTGGDQPQHF. DNA for the CDR3: TGTGCCAGCAGTCCTTTAACAGGGGGAGATCAGCCCCAGCATTTT.

The genes are TRBV14 and TRBJ1-1, with D unclear. Germline V CDR1 and CDR2: SGHDN, FVKESK. CDR3 length equals 14 residues. Trimming pared 6 bases from V and 7 bases from J, leaving 18 bases between. CDR3 DNA: TGTGCCAGCAGGGGCGACACCAAGGGAGGTGAAGCTTTCTTT. It codes for CASRGDTKGGEAFF. Complete variable domain (other parts from reference TRBV14 and TRBJ1-1): EAGVTQFPSHSVIEKGQTVTLRCDPISGHDNLYWYRRVMGKEIKFLLHFVKESKQDESGMPNNRFLAERTGGTYSTLKVQPAELEDSGVYFCASRGDTKGGEAFFGQGTRLTVV.

V gene TRBV20-1 combines with J gene TRBJ2-3; no clear D. CDR1 and CDR2 (germline): DFQATT, SNEGSKA (reference sequence). This CDR3 spans 11 amino acids. Trimming shortened V by 5 bases and J by 3 bases, and 6 bases separated the two germline ends. The CDR3 reads CSAVLTDTQYF. In DNA, the CDR3 is TGCAGTGCTGTCCTTACAGATACGCAGTATTTT.

This chain links TRBV2 with TRBJ2-1; D call uncertain. CDR3 length: 16 amino acids. Germline CDR1 SNHLY, CDR2 FYNNEI. The germline V and J ends were trimmed by 8 bases and 5 bases, with 22 bases remaining between them. In DNA, the CDR3 is TGTGCCAGCGCCCGAACAGCTCCTCTGACGGACAATGAGCAGTTCTTC. It is translated as CASARTAPLTDNEQFF.

This chain connects TRBV6-1 to TRBJ1-1, with a tentative D call TRBD1 (6 bases). The CDR3 spans 17 residues. Trimming removed 4 bases at V and 7 bases at J, with 25 bases between. The germline V gene has CDR1 MNHNS and CDR2 SASEGT. DNA for the CDR3: TGTGCCAGCAGTGCAGAGCTTGGGAGGGGGAGGTTGGTTGAAGCTTTCTTT. Its translation: CASSAELGRGRLVEAFF.

The V and J genes are TRBV2 and TRBJ1-2, with 7 nucleotides matching TRBD1. CDR1 is SNHLY, CDR2 FYNNEI, per germline. V gave up 4 bases and J gave up 2 bases; unmatched junction bases: 7. The CDR3 has 15 amino acids. CDR3 nucleotide sequence: TGTGCCAGCAGTGGGACGACAGGGAGGAACTATGGCTACACCTTC. Its protein product is CASSGTTGRNYGYTF.

The chain recombines TRBV7-2 with TRBJ2-7; the match to TRBD1 covers 9 bases. CDR3 length: 15 residues. CDR1 is SGHTA, CDR2 FQGNSA, per germline. J was trimmed by 0 bases and V by 4 bases; bases with no gene match: 4. The CDR3 spells CASSSWTGASYEQYF. The CDR3 DNA follows: TGTGCCAGCAGCTCCTGGACAGGGGCCTCCTACGAGCAGTACTTC.

V is TRBV7-2 and J is TRBJ2-2, with 7 bases lining up with TRBD1. The CDR3 is 15 amino acids. J was trimmed by 1 base and V by 5 bases; bases with no gene match: 4. The V gene's germline CDR1 is SGHTA and CDR2 FQGNSA. The chain's CDR3 is CASSPRTGNTGELFF. The CDR3 region has the DNA TGTGCCAGCAGCCCCCGGACAGGGAACACCGGGGAGCTGTTTTTT.

The chain is built from TRBV25-1 and TRBJ2-5; D is unresolved. CDR1 and CDR2 from the germline V gene are MGHDK and SYGVNS. The CDR3 length is 17 residues. V was cut by 1 base and J by 1 base, with 16 bases left in between. CDR3 protein: CASSESAVGAGQETQYF. DNA of the CDR3: TGTGCCAGCAGTGAATCAGCCGTGGGCGCCGGCCAAGAGACCCAGTACTTC.

The chain couples TRBV6-5 to TRBJ1-1; D call uncertain. Germline assignment: CDR1 MNHEY and CDR2 SVGAGI. There are 13 residues in the CDR3. The V and J ends lost 2 bases and 8 bases respectively, with 12 bases between them. The CDR3 DNA follows: TGTGCCAGCAGTTACGGTCCTGCAGGAGAAGCTTTCTTT. Its translation is CASSYGPAGEAFF.

V usage is TRBV7-8 and J usage is TRBJ1-2; D gene uncertain. Trimming took off 5 bases at V and 1 base at J, with 17 bases between the two ends. The CDR3 length is 16 residues. The germline V gene has CDR1 SGHVS and CDR2 FQNEAQ. CDR3 loop: CASSPPPGSRNYGYTF. The CDR3 nucleotides are TGTGCCAGCAGCCCCCCCCCGGGGTCTCGTAACTATGGCTACACCTTC.